This is a list of T cell receptor beta chains from one sample in a study of shared clonotypes between healthy human individuals. Only in-frame clones appear in the TCRdb table, and some are missing; sequencing was by immunoSEQ multiplex PCR. The table shows about 770,000 clones, with approximately 72% occurring only once. Sequenced material: memory CD4+ T cells sorted from blood. The receptors shown here come from a woman younger than 45 in good health. Both conserved end residues are part of each CDR3. D genes are given only for firm matches. Expanded clones are given a class, and other clones once, few, many or no size at all.

cdr3_nt cdr3_aa clone_size j_call d_call v_call
TGTGCCAGCGGCCTGGGGGCAAGTGGCTACACCTTC CASGLGASGYTF NA TRBJ1-2 NA TRBV2
TGTGCCAGCAGCCCCTCATCTGGACTCAGTGAGCAGTTCTTC CASSPSSGLSEQFF NA TRBJ2-1 NA TRBV7-6
TGTGCCAGCAGCTTTCCTAGCGGGAGTAGGACCCAGTACTTC CASSFPSGSRTQYF NA TRBJ2-5 TRBD2 TRBV11-2
TGTGCCAGCAGTTTACAACTCGGGACAGCAAAAGAGACCCAGTACTTC CASSLQLGTAKETQYF NA TRBJ2-5 TRBD1 TRBV27
TGTGCCAGCAGCTCCTCCTCCTCGCGGGGCCACAATGAGCAGTTCTTC CASSSSSSRGHNEQFF NA TRBJ2-1 NA TRBV28
TGTGCCAGCACGTCAGGGGGTGAAAAACTGTTTTTT CASTSGGEKLFF NA TRBJ1-4 TRBD1 TRBV6-6
TGCAGCGTTGAAGAGATTGTAGCGGGAGGAGAGACCCAGTACTTC CSVEEIVAGGETQYF few TRBJ2-5 TRBD2 TRBV29-1
TGTGCCAGCAGCCCTAGCGGGCGTTCCTACAATGAGCAGTTCTTC CASSPSGRSYNEQFF NA TRBJ2-1 TRBD2 TRBV7-6
TGTGCCAGTAGTATTAGCCGGGGGGCCAACGTCCTGACTTTC CASSISRGANVLTF NA TRBJ2-6 NA TRBV19
TGTGCCAGCAGTGAATTCGGGCAGGGATGGACCGGGGAGCTGTTTTTT CASSEFGQGWTGELFF NA TRBJ2-2 NA TRBV25-1
TGTGCCAGCAGCTCGTCGGGACGGTTGACAGATACGCAGTATTTT CASSSSGRLTDTQYF NA TRBJ2-3 NA TRBV7-9
TGCAGCGCTCCTCAACTGCGGGGCCCTCAGCCCCAGCATTTT CSAPQLRGPQPQHF NA TRBJ1-5 NA TRBV29-1
TGTGCCAGCAGAACGGGACGGTTTGGTGAGCAGTACTTC CASRTGRFGEQYF NA TRBJ2-7 NA TRBV6-9
TGTGCCAGCAGCCCGGGTCGGGGGCAGCTGGTATACATTCAGTACTTC CASSPGRGQLVYIQYF few TRBJ2-4 NA TRBV7-9
TGTGCCAGCAGCTACAACGGACAGGAACATCAGACCCAGTACTTC CASSYNGQEHQTQYF NA TRBJ2-5 TRBD1 TRBV7-3
TGTGCCAGCAGCATCGGGGACAGGGATAACACTGAAGCTTTCTTT CASSIGDRDNTEAFF NA TRBJ1-1 TRBD1 TRBV4-2
TGCGCCAGCAGATGGTCTAGCGGAACCGGGGAGCTGTTTTTT CASRWSSGTGELFF few TRBJ2-2 TRBD2 TRBV5-1
TGTGCCAGCAGTTTGCCCCCCTCGGTAATTCAGCCCCAGCATTTT CASSLPPSVIQPQHF NA TRBJ1-5 NA TRBV27
TGCAGTGCTAGGGGGCCAGAGACCCAGTACTTC CSARGPETQYF NA TRBJ2-5 NA TRBV20-1
TGCGCCAGCAGCCGGGACGCGAGCTCCTACAATGAGCAGTTCTTC CASSRDASSYNEQFF once TRBJ2-1 NA TRBV5-1
TGCGCCAGCAGCACTACTAGCGGCCCCTACGAGCAGTACTTC CASSTTSGPYEQYF once TRBJ2-7 TRBD2 TRBV5-1
TGTGCCAGCAGCTTAGGTCGAGCCCGAGCCCTCTACAATGAGCAGTTCTTC CASSLGRARALYNEQFF NA TRBJ2-1 NA TRBV7-9
TGTGCCAGCAGCCCGGTACCCGGGACTAGCACCTACGAGCAGTACTTC CASSPVPGTSTYEQYF once TRBJ2-7 TRBD2 TRBV6-6
TGTGCCAGCCGAGGACAGATGAACACTGAAGCTTTCTTT CASRGQMNTEAFF few TRBJ1-1 NA TRBV2
TGCAGCGTACATGCTAGCGGGAGGACCACCGGGGAGCTGTTTTTT CSVHASGRTTGELFF NA TRBJ2-2 TRBD2 TRBV29-1
TGCGCCAGCAGTCTTACCCCCGAGGATGAGCAGTTCTTC CASSLTPEDEQFF NA TRBJ2-1 NA TRBV10-1
TGTGCCAGCAGTGTAGACGGTAGCTCCTACAATGAGCAGTTCTTC CASSVDGSSYNEQFF NA TRBJ2-1 NA TRBV7-2
TGTGCCAGCAGCTTATATCAGTACAATGAGCAGTTCTTC CASSLYQYNEQFF NA TRBJ2-1 NA TRBV7-9
TGCAGCGCCCCGATGGGGAACTCTGGGGCCAACGTCCTGACTTTC CSAPMGNSGANVLTF NA TRBJ2-6 NA TRBV29-1
TGTGCCGCCAGAAAGGACTTCTCCTATAATTCACCCCTCCACTTT CAARKDFSYNSPLHF NA TRBJ1-6 NA TRBV19
TGTGCCAGCAAGTGGGACGACGGAAACAATGAGCAGTTCTTC CASKWDDGNNEQFF NA TRBJ2-1 NA TRBV27
TGTGCCAGCAGCGTAAGACTAGCGGGGGGCACCGGGGAGCTGTTTTTT CASSVRLAGGTGELFF NA TRBJ2-2 TRBD2 TRBV9
TGTGCCAGCTCACCAGGTCGGGGCTACAATGAGCAGTTCTTC CASSPGRGYNEQFF NA TRBJ2-1 NA TRBV18
TGTGCCAGCAGCTTAGCTAGCGGGAGAGGCGACGAGCAGTACTTC CASSLASGRGDEQYF NA TRBJ2-7 TRBD2 TRBV11-2
TGTGCCAGCAGTGCCGCCGCAGATTCCAATCAGCCCCAGCATTTT CASSAAADSNQPQHF NA TRBJ1-5 NA TRBV6-1
TGTGCCAGCAGTTTGGGACAGGGAGCGGGGGCTTTCTTT CASSLGQGAGAFF few TRBJ1-1 TRBD1 TRBV28
TGTGCCAGTAGTTATGGGGGACAAGGGAACACTGAAGCTTTCTTT CASSYGGQGNTEAFF few TRBJ1-1 NA TRBV19
TGTGCCAGCAGCCTGTCCGGGACTTCCGGGCCCTACGAGCAGTACTTC CASSLSGTSGPYEQYF NA TRBJ2-7 NA TRBV7-9